This TCR beta chain is from a study of blood T cells in healthy people across ages. Findings of the study overall: CMV status of donors was unknown, possibly confounding expanded clonotype changes.

The CDR3 extends over 15 amino acids. J gave up 4 bases and V 4 bases, and 9 bases lay outside the gene matches. Germline CDR1 is MGHRA and CDR2 is YSYEKL. The use of a sample-barcoded 5' primer and a J-beta primer mix characterized a second PCR of roughly 6 to 12 cycles. One entry per CDR3 protein results from TCRdb running MiXCR on the 5' RACE reads. The sample consists of hundreds of thousands of distinct CDR3 sequences, roughly 40% of them appearing once. PBMCs numbering at least 7 million were isolated per sample. With respect to this clonotype: Its antigen is undetermined.

The sequencing sample was made of blood. The receptor was isolated from a man younger than 35 in good health. The chain recombines TRBV4-1 with TRBJ1-2; 7 nucleotides line up with TRBD1. For the CDR3, the DNA is TGCGCCAGCAGCCTGGGACAGCCGACTTTCTATGGCTACACCTTC. Its translation is CASSLGQPTFYGYTF.